The clone carrying this TCR beta chain was seen ten or more times. Its antigen remains unidentified. This entry belongs to a study of T cell repertoires in cytomegalovirus infection. Turning to the study itself: Both a matching HLA type and CMV infection were indicated by public TCR beta signatures. Study-wide results and caveats: Based on cumulative public TCR beta family frequency, carriers of CMV plus the relevant HLA were identified.

Each CDR3 protein is one row after TCRdb ran MiXCR on the reads. This repertoire shows almost 500,000 distinct CDR3 sequences, around 11% found once; its top ten account for roughly 10%. What was sequenced was PBMCs. The receptor was derived from a human donor in good health (CMV status not recorded). Some clones in this sample may be carry-over from other donors' samples.

DNA for the CDR3: TGTGCCAGCAGCTTGGACAGGGGGGGTAATTCACCCCTCCACTTT. Amino acids: CASSLDRGGNSPLHF. The chain couples TRBV7-2 to TRBJ1-6, with 10 nucleotides matching TRBD1. With 3 bases clipped from V and 6 bases from J, the junction kept 2 bases outside the gene matches. Germline lookup yields CDR1 SGHTA and CDR2 FQGNSA. The CDR3 contains 15 residues.